Listed below are T cell receptor beta chains from one sample, sequenced in a study of cytomegalovirus exposure and HLA in healthy donors. Method: immunoSEQ multiplex PCR; TCRdb's copy keeps in-frame clones and lacks some. Found here are about 110,000 clones, roughly three quarters of them singletons; the top ten hold approximately 3%. The sequenced material came from PBMCs. These receptors were collected from a young man in good health and CMV-seronegative. Each CDR3 is given with its conserved first and last residue. Each record gives: clone size, CDR3 length, D gene, J gene, V gene, CDR3 protein. The D gene is left open where the match is weak. For some rows the clone size is stated as once, few or many, or as a class when expanded; others skip it.

NA,15,TRBD2,TRBJ2-1,TRBV5-1,CASSPVAGAGNEQFF
NA,16,TRBD1,TRBJ1-4,TRBV5-1,CASTAFGQGAGEKLFF
NA,14,NA,TRBJ1-1,TRBV5-1,CASSLWAANTEAFF
NA,14,TRBD1,TRBJ1-1,TRBV4-3,CASSSGTENTEAFF
NA,16,NA,TRBJ1-1,TRBV18,CASSPPIQGPNTEAFF
NA,13,TRBD1,TRBJ1-2,TRBV2,CASSELQGDGYTF
NA,15,NA,TRBJ1-2,TRBV25-1,CASSEYGVQGNGYTF
NA,15,TRBD1,TRBJ2-7,TRBV9,CASSAGGTGSYEQYF
NA,14,NA,TRBJ1-2,TRBV29-1,CSAGDRDITYGYTF
NA,14,TRBD1,TRBJ1-6,TRBV7-9,CASSTGQDNSPLHF
NA,15,TRBD1,TRBJ1-1,TRBV2,CASRWTGGMNTEAFF
NA,16,NA,TRBJ2-4,TRBV6-1,CASSVLGASGQNIQYF
NA,14,NA,TRBJ2-1,TRBV5-5,CASRLTGRGDEQFF
NA,17,TRBD1,TRBJ2-3,TRBV7-3,CASSPTGTGGGTDTQYF
NA,16,NA,TRBJ1-3,TRBV13,CASSVLGGSSGNTIYF
NA,14,TRBD2,TRBJ2-5,TRBV18,CASSETSGRETQYF
NA,16,NA,TRBJ1-2,TRBV5-6,CASSLEAAGGVKGYTF
NA,14,NA,TRBJ1-6,TRBV7-2,CALVQTQYNSPLHF
NA,15,NA,TRBJ1-5,TRBV23-1,CASSQRVEGGQPQHF
NA,17,NA,TRBJ2-1,TRBV27,CASSRTKSGTGNNEQFF
once,16,NA,TRBJ2-1,TRBV9,CASSGGDLPSYNEQFF
NA,14,NA,TRBJ2-5,TRBV5-4,CASSLGTGQETQYF
NA,15,TRBD1,TRBJ1-3,TRBV29-1,CSVEPLTGTGNTIYF
NA,14,NA,TRBJ1-2,TRBV6-5,CASSLLGQGYGYTF
once,16,TRBD2,TRBJ2-1,TRBV4-3,CASSQRTSGRLDEQFF